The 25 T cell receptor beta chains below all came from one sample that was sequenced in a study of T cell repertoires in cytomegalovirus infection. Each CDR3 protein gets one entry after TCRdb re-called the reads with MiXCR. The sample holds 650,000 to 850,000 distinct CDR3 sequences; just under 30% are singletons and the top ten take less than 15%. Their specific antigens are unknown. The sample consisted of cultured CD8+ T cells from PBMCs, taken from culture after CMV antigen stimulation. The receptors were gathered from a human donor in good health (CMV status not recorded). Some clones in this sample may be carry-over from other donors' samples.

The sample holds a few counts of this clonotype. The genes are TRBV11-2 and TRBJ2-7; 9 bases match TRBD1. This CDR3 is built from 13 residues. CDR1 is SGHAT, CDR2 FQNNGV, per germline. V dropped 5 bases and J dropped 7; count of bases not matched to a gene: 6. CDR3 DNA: TGTGCCAGCAGCCGGGACAGGGTGGAGGAGCAGTACGTC. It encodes CASSRDRVEEQYV.

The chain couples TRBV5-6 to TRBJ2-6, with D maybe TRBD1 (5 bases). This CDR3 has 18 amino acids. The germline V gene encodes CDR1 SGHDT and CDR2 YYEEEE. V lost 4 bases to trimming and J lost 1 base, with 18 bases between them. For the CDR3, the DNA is TGTGCCAGCAGCCAAACTATAGCCCCAGGGTCTGGGGCCAACGTCCTGACTTTC. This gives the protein CASSQTIAPGSGANVLTF.

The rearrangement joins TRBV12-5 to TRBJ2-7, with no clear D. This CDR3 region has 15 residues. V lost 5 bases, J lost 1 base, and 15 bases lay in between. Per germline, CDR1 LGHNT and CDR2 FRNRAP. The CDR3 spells CASGPGSGSSYEQYF. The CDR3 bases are TGTGCTAGTGGTCCTGGATCCGGGTCATCCTACGAGCAGTACTTC.

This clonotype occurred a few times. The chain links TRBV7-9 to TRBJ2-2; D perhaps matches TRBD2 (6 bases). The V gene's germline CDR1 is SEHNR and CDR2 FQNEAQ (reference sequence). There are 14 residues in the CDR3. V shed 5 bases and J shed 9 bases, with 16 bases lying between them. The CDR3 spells CASSPLTSDRELFF. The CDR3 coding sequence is TGTGCCAGCAGCCCTCTGACTAGTGACCGGGAGCTGTTTTTT. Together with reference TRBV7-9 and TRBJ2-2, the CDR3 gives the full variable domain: DTGVSQNPRHKITKRGQNVTFRCDPISEHNRLYWYRQTLGQGPEFLTYFQNEAQLEKSRLLSDRFSAERPKGSFSTLEIQRTEQGDSAMYLCASSPLTSDRELFFGEGSRLTVL.

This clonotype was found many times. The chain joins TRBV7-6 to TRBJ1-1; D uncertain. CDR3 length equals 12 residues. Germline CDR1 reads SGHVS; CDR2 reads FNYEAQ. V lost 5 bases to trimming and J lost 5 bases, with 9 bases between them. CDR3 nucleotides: TGTGCCAGCAGCGCGGCGGGGACTGAAGCTTTCTTT. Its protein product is CASSAAGTEAFF. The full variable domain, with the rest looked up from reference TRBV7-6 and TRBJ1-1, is GAGVSQSPRYKVTKRGQDVALRCDPISGHVSLYWYRQALGQGPEFLTYFNYEAQQDKSGLPNDRFSAERPEGSISTLTIQRTEQRDSAMYRCASSAAGTEAFFGQGTRLTVV.

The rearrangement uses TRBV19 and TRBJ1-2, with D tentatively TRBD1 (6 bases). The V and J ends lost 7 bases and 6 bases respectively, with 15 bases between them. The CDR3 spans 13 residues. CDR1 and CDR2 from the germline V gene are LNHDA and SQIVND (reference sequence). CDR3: CASTQRGIDGYTF. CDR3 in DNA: TGTGCCAGTACCCAGAGGGGGATCGATGGCTACACCTTC. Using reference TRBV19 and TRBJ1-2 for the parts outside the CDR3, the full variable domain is DGGITQSPKYLFRKEGQNVTLSCEQNLNHDAMYWYRQDPGQGLRLIYYSQIVNDFQKGDIAEGYSVSREKKESFPLTVTSAQKNPTAFYLCASTQRGIDGYTFGSGTRLTVV.

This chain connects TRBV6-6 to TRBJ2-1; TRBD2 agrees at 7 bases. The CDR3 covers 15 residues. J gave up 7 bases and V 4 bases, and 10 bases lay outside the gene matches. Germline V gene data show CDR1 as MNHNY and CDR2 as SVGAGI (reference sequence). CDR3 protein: CASSLGPAGLNEQFF. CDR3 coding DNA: TGTGCCAGCAGTTTGGGCCCAGCGGGGTTAAATGAGCAGTTCTTC.

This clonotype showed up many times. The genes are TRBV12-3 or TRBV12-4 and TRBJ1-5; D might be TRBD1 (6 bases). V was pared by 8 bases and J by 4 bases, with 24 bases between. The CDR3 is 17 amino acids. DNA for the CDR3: TGTGCCAGCCAGTCATGGGACCACAGGGTATCAAATCAGCCCCAGCATTTT. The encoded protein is CASQSWDHRVSNQPQHF.

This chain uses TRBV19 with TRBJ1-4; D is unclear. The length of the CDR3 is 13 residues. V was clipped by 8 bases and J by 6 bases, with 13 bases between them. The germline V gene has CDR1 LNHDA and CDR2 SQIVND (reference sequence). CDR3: CASRRAWDEKLFF. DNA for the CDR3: TGTGCCAGTCGGAGGGCGTGGGATGAAAAACTGTTTTTT. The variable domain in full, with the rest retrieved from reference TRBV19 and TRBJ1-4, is DGGITQSPKYLFRKEGQNVTLSCEQNLNHDAMYWYRQDPGQGLRLIYYSQIVNDFQKGDIAEGYSVSREKKESFPLTVTSAQKNPTAFYLCASRRAWDEKLFFGSGTQLSVL.

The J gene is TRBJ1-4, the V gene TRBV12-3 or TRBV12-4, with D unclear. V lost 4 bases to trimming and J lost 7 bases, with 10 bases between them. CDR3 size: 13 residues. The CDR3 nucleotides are TGTGCCAGCAGTTACAAAATGCGTGAAAAACTGTTTTTT. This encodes CASSYKMREKLFF.

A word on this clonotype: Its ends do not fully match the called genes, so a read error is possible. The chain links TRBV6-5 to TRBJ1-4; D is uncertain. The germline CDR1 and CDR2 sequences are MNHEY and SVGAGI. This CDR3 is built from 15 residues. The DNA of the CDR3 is TGTTCCAGCAGTTACTCGACGGCAACTAATGAAAAACTGTTTTTT. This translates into CSSSYSTATNEKLFF.

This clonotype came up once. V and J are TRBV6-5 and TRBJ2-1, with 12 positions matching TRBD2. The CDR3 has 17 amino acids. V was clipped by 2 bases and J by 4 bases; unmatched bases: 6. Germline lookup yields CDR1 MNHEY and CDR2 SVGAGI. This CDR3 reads CASSYGLAGGKYNEQFF. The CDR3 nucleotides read TGTGCCAGCAGTTACGGCCTAGCGGGGGGGAAATACAATGAGCAGTTCTTC.

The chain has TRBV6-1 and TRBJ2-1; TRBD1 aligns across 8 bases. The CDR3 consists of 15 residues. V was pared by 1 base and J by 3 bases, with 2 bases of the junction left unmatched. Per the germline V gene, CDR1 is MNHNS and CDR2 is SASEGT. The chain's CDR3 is CASSEVTGVYNEQFF. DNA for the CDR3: TGTGCCAGCAGTGAAGTGACAGGGGTCTACAATGAGCAGTTCTTC.

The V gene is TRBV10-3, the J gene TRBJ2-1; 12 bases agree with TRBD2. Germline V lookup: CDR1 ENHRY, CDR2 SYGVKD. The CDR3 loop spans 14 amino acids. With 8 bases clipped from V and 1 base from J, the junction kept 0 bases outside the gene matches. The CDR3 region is CAIGLAGSYNEQFF. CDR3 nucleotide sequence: TGTGCCATCGGACTAGCGGGGTCCTACAATGAGCAGTTCTTC.

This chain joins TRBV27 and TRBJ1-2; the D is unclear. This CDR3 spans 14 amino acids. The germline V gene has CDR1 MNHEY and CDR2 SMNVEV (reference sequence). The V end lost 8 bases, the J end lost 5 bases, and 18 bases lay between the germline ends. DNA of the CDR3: TGTGCCAGCGGCCGCCCCGGGAATTCGTATGGCTACACCTTC. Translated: CASGRPGNSYGYTF.

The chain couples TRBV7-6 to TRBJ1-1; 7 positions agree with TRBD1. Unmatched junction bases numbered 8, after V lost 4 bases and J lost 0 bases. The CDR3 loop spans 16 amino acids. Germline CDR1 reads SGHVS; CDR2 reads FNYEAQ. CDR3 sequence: CASSSPTDRMNTEAFF. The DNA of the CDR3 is TGTGCCAGCAGCTCACCAACGGACAGGATGAACACTGAAGCTTTCTTT.

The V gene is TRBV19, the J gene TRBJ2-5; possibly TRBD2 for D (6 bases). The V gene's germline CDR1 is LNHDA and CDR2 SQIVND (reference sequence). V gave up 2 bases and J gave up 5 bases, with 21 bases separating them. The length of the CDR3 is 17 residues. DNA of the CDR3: TGTGCCAGTAGTATAAGCCCGACTAGTTCTGGGATGGAGACCCAGTACTTC. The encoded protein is CASSISPTSSGMETQYF.

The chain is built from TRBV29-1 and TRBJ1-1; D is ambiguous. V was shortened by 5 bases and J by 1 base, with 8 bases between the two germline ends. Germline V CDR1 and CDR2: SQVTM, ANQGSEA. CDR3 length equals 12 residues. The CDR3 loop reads CSVLSGNTEAFF. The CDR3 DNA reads TGCAGCGTTCTATCCGGGAACACTGAAGCTTTCTTT.

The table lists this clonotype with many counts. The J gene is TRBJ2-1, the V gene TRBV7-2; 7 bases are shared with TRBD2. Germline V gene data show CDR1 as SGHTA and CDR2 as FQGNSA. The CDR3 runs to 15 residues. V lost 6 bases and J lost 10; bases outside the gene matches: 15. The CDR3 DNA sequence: TGTGCCAGCAGACCAACTAGCGTCCCCGGAAGGGAGCAGTTCTTC. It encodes CASRPTSVPGREQFF.

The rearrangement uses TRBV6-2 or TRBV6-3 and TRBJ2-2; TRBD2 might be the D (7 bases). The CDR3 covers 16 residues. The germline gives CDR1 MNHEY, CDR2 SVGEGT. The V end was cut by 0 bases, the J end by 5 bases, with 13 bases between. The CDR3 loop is CASSYSAGAMTGELFF. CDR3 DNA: TGTGCCAGCAGTTACTCGGCGGGGGCGATGACCGGGGAGCTGTTTTTT.

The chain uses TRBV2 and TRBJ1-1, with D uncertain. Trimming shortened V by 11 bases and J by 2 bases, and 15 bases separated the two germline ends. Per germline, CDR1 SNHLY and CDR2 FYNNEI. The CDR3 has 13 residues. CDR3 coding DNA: TGTGCCTCCTGGGGAACGCCAAACACTGAAGCTTTCTTT. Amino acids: CASWGTPNTEAFF.

CDR3 sequence: CASSPGTENFMNTEAFF. For the CDR3, the DNA is TGTGCCAGCAGCCCCGGGACGGAGAATTTCATGAACACTGAAGCTTTCTTT. The J gene is TRBJ1-1, the V gene TRBV27, with D maybe TRBD1 (5 bases). Germline V CDR1 and CDR2: MNHEY, SMNVEV (reference sequence). The length of the CDR3 is 17 residues. V was pared by 6 bases and J by 0 bases, with 20 bases between.

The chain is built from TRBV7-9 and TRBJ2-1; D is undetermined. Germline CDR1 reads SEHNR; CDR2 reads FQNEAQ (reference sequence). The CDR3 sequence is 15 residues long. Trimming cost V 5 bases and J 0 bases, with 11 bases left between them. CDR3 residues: CASSTDGSSYNEQFF. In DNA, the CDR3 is TGTGCCAGCAGCACAGACGGTAGCTCCTACAATGAGCAGTTCTTC.

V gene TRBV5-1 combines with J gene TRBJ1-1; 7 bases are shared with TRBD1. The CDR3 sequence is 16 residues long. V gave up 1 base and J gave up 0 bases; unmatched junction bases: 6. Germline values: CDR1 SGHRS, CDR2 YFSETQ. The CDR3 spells CASSLLGDSMNTEAFF. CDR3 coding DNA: TGCGCCAGCAGCTTGCTCGGGGACAGCATGAACACTGAAGCTTTCTTT.

CDR3 sequence reads: CASSYAGDYGYTF. The CDR3 nucleotides are TGTGCCAGCAGTTACGCAGGGGACTATGGCTACACCTTC. The chain recombines TRBV6-8 with TRBJ1-2, with a tentative D call TRBD1 (6 bases). This CDR3 comprises 13 residues. The germline V and J ends were trimmed by 2 bases and 3 bases, with 7 bases remaining between them. Germline V lookup: CDR1 MNHGY, CDR2 SAAAGT.